This section outlines one TCR beta chain sequence together with its context. What this receptor recognizes is not known. No clone much larger than this one lies a single base away; base qualities are absent. The data belong to a study of blood T cell repertoires in COVID-19 (dated by TCRdb to the early 2020s). Looking at the study overall: Collaborator samples came from the United States, Italy and Spain and covered acute and convalescent phases of COVID-19. Deeply sampled blood TCRbeta repertoires from subjects exposed to, actively infected with, or recovered from COVID-19 were included in the dataset. A freely available public database, intended as a resource for researchers studying the immune response to SARS-CoV-2, is where the repertoires were released. The prospective study material was composed of cDNA or gDNA derived from T cells, B-cell-depleted T cells, or PBMCs. Where available, HLA class I and class II types were taken from metadata supplied by the sample provider and were not determined by assay-based typing. The samples were drawn from two sources: the first 160 participants of the ongoing ImmuneRACE study, and fewer than 1,500 subjects contributed by 6 global collaborators. The sample metadata nearly always contained a de-identified subject ID, COVID-19 status, age in years and sex. Beyond this particular receptor, the publication reports: How much clinical and demographic metadata was included differed by source and by participant, and the metadata was provided uncurated.

The collaborating institutions used their own protocols to collect whole blood in K2EDTA tubes. For TCRbeta analysis, collaborator samples were shipped as frozen whole blood, as isolated PBMCs, or as DNA extracted from either sample type. TCRbeta CDR3 regions were amplified from genomic DNA by means of the immunoSEQ Assay, a bias-controlled multiplex PCR. In the original analysis: The number of nucleated cells in each sample was estimated by amplification of reference gene primers within the assay. To quantify the absolute abundance of each unique TCRbeta CDR3 rearrangement, sequence reads were collapsed and filtered. Productive Simpson clonality was computed per sample as the square root of Simpson's diversity index over productive rearrangements. This is the immuneACCESS table as TCRdb keeps it, with only in-frame sequences that have V and J called. A part of the clones is gone; compared with another copy, unresolved V genes explain less than half, and the rest is unexplained. That table supplies the V and J calls and clone size; D and trimming were determined from the DNA. The sample has tens of thousands of clones on record, around 90% of them singletons. The leading ten clones occupy roughly 8.1% of the sample.

The source of this sequence is a woman between 70 and 85 years old with acute or convalescent COVID-19. Sequencing was carried out using peripheral blood.

The CDR3 here reads CASGTSWRYEQYF. Read as DNA, the sequence is TGTGCCAGTGGGACTAGTTGGAGATACGAGCAGTACTTC. This sequence uses TRBV27 and TRBJ2-7; a stretch of 8 junction bases matches TRBD2. Sequences MNHEY (CDR1) and SMNVEV (CDR2) are obtained from the germline V gene (reference sequence). From V the trimming removes 9 bases and from J it removes 4 bases, while the gene matches leave 8 bases of the junction unaccounted for. The CDR3 goes from the cysteine to the phenylalanine over 13 residues. CDR3 DNA is the only sequence kept; it has 39 bases, read in frame from the first base.